A single sample gave rise to the 2 T cell receptor beta chains below, sequenced in a study of CD8 T cells in ankylosing spondylitis. TCRdb passed the 5' RACE reads through MiXCR, listing each CDR3 protein once. The sample contains roughly 700,000 distinct CDR3 sequences, 15% to 20% of which appear only once. Antigens of these TCRs are unknown. Study findings and constraints: Ankylosing spondylitis blood appeared to carry a characteristic TCR beta motif of roughly 8 highly homologous variants.

Sequencing was done on a sample of blood, either unsorted or a sorted T cell fraction (not recorded which). These receptors originate from a male donor with ankylosing spondylitis.

This clonotype occurred many times. The chain has TRBV12-3 or TRBV12-4 and TRBJ1-4, with 8 bases fitting TRBD1. The CDR3 totals 15 residues. V gave up 5 bases and J gave up 7 bases; unmatched junction bases: 9. The CDR3 sequence is CASSIDRGFSEKLFF. CDR3 bases: TGTGCCAGCAGTATAGACAGGGGCTTTAGTGAAAAACTGTTTTTT.

This chain links TRBV24-1 with TRBJ2-3, with D possibly matching TRBD1 (6 bases). V gave up 6 bases and J gave up 5 bases, with 14 bases separating them. The germline V gene has CDR1 KGHDR and CDR2 SFDVKD. This CDR3 comprises 14 residues. The CDR3 sequence: CATSSGARGDTQYF. CDR3 DNA: TGTGCCACCAGTTCAGGGGCGAGGGGAGATACGCAGTATTTT.